This passage covers 13 T cell receptor beta chains from one sample sequenced in a study of blood T cell repertoires in COVID-19. Profiled with immunoSEQ multiplex PCR; TCRdb holds only in-frame clones, not every one. The sample holds about 110,000 clones, about three quarters seen once. Sample: peripheral blood. The receptors originated from a man aged 70-80 years with acute or convalescent COVID-19.

V and J are TRBV7-9 and TRBJ1-1; 9 positions agree with TRBD1. The germline gives CDR1 SEHNR, CDR2 FQNEAQ (reference sequence). With V trimmed by 5 bases and J by 7 bases, 5 bases remained unmatched. The CDR3 length is 13 residues. CDR3: CASSLTGGVEAFF. The CDR3 coding sequence is TGTGCCAGCAGCCTGACAGGGGGGGTTGAAGCTTTCTTT.

The genes are TRBV10-1 and TRBJ2-7, with 7 bases matching TRBD2. The CDR3 spans 14 residues. Germline CDR1 and CDR2: WNHNN and SYGVQD (reference sequence). J was trimmed by 10 bases and V by 3 bases; bases with no gene match: 12. The CDR3 here is CASSDLGGSLSQYF. Written as DNA, the CDR3 is TGCGCCAGCAGTGATCTGGGGGGGAGCCTGAGTCAGTACTTC.

The chain joins TRBV6-9 to TRBJ2-3, with 9 nucleotides matching TRBD2. Germline CDR1 MNHGY, CDR2 SVAAGI. The CDR3 is made up of 20 amino acids. With 0 bases clipped from V and 0 bases from J, the junction kept 13 bases outside the gene matches. The CDR3 is CASSYSGCPSGERSTDTQYF. Written as DNA, the CDR3 is TGTGCCAGCAGTTATTCGGGTTGTCCTAGCGGGGAACGAAGCACAGATACGCAGTATTTT.

This clone was recorded a few times. The J gene is TRBJ1-2, the V gene TRBV11-2; a weak D match, TRBD1 (6 bases). CDR1 is SGHAT and CDR2 is FQNNGV in the germline V gene. Trimming took off 4 bases at V and 4 bases at J, with 22 bases between the two ends. There are 17 residues in the CDR3. The CDR3 here is CASSSLSDRTRGYGYTF. The CDR3 DNA sequence: TGTGCCAGCAGCTCCCTTTCTGACAGGACCCGCGGCTATGGCTACACCTTC. Full variable domain (rest looked up from reference TRBV11-2 and TRBJ1-2): EAGVAQSPRYKIIEKRQSVAFWCNPISGHATLYWYQQILGQGPKLLIQFQNNGVVDDSQLPKDRFSAERLKGVDSTLKIQPAKLEDSAVYLCASSSLSDRTRGYGYTFGSGTRLTVV.

This chain links TRBV19 with TRBJ2-7; 10 positions agree with TRBD1. The trim removed 3 bases at V and 5 bases at J, leaving 7 bases unmatched. This CDR3 is built from 15 residues. Germline CDR1 is LNHDA and CDR2 is SQIVND (reference sequence). The CDR3 protein is CASSIRGQGGNEQYF. The CDR3 nucleotides read TGTGCCAGTAGTATCCGAGGACAGGGGGGAAACGAGCAGTACTTC. The variable domain in full, with the rest retrieved from reference TRBV19 and TRBJ2-7, is DGGITQSPKYLFRKEGQNVTLSCEQNLNHDAMYWYRQDPGQGLRLIYYSQIVNDFQKGDIAEGYSVSREKKESFPLTVTSAQKNPTAFYLCASSIRGQGGNEQYFGPGTRLTVT.

This rearrangement joins TRBV6-2 or TRBV6-3 to TRBJ1-5, with 9 bases identical to TRBD1. J gave up 6 bases and V 6 bases, and 9 bases lay outside the gene matches. Looked up from germline, CDR1 is MNHEY and CDR2 is SVGEGT. The CDR3 sequence is 15 residues long. CDR3 DNA sequence: TGTGCCAGCAGGCCTCTCTGGACAGGGGCTCAGCCCCAGCATTTT. This sequence encodes CASRPLWTGAQPQHF.

The chain carries TRBV7-2 and TRBJ2-5; 15 bases line up with TRBD2. V trimming: 4 bases; J trimming: 1 base; junction bases outside the gene matches: 4. The CDR3 has 17 amino acids. The V gene's germline CDR1 is SGHTA and CDR2 FQGNSA. In DNA, the CDR3 is TGTGCCAGCAGCTCGGGACTAGCGGGGGGCCTCCAAGAGACCCAGTACTTC. Its protein is CASSSGLAGGLQETQYF.

This clone was recorded a few times. The chain combines TRBV9 with TRBJ1-6; no definite D call. The ends were cut back, 5 bases at V and 0 bases at J, with 6 bases in the middle. The CDR3 has 14 amino acids. Germline V gene lookup returns CDR1 SGDLS and CDR2 YYNGEE. Written as DNA, the CDR3 is TGTGCCAGCAGGAGGGACTCCTATAATTCACCCCTCCACTTT. This sequence encodes CASRRDSYNSPLHF.

J is TRBJ2-4 and V is TRBV27; possibly TRBD1 for D (6 bases). CDR3 length equals 13 residues. Trimming took off 5 bases at V and 5 bases at J, with 10 bases between the two ends. Germline CDR1 MNHEY, CDR2 SMNVEV (reference sequence). CDR3: CASSIRTENIQYF. DNA of the CDR3: TGTGCCAGCAGTATTCGGACAGAAAACATTCAGTACTTC.

Points on this clone: The missing conserved phenylalanine or tryptophan at the end of this CDR3 makes a read error likely. The limits of the CDR3 on the DNA are not certain, so only TCRdb's listed CDR3 is given. The rearrangement joins TRBV7-9 to TRBJ2-7; TRBD2, as called in the table, went unchecked against the DNA. Germline loops: CDR1 SEHNR, CDR2 FQNEAQ (reference sequence). The CDR3 has 13 amino acids, counting both end residues. The CDR3 reads CASSAGLAGGSSI.

The rearrangement uses TRBV7-8 and TRBJ2-7; TRBD1 aligns across 9 bases. The germline gives CDR1 SGHVS, CDR2 FQNEAQ. CDR3 length equals 15 residues. J gave up 3 bases and V 3 bases, and 6 bases lay outside the gene matches. This chain's CDR3 is CASSLTDRGGYEQYF. Here the CDR3 DNA reads TGTGCCAGCAGCTTGACGGACAGGGGAGGCTACGAGCAGTACTTC.

The chain joins TRBV2 to TRBJ2-1; TRBD1 agrees at 7 bases. Germline-derived CDR1 and CDR2 are SNHLY and FYNNEI. The CDR3 extends over 13 amino acids. V lost 9 bases, J lost 7 bases, and 9 bases stayed unmatched. Written as DNA, the CDR3 is TGTGCCAGTCACAGGGGAAGCCTGAATGAGCAGTTCTTC. It encodes CASHRGSLNEQFF.

CDR3 in amino acids: CASSFSGGATDTQYF. CDR3 bases: TGTGCCAGCAGCTTCAGCGGGGGGGCAACAGATACGCAGTATTTT. The J gene is TRBJ2-3, the V gene TRBV7-9; the match to TRBD2 covers 10 bases. Germline CDR1 SEHNR, CDR2 FQNEAQ (reference sequence). CDR3 length equals 15 residues. Trimming removed 3 bases from V and 3 bases from J; junction bases left unmatched: 3.